The 14 T cell receptor beta chains listed next were all sequenced from one sample in a study of shared clonotypes between healthy human individuals. The assay was immunoSEQ multiplex PCR, and TCRdb's table has in-frame clones only and misses some. This table holds under 2,000,000 clones, roughly 94% found once. CD8 cells regarded as naive lacked CD45RO, were positively chosen for CCR7, and omitted terminally differentiated effector memory CD45RA+ cells. The material sequenced was naive CD8+ T cells sorted from blood. Source of these receptors: a man between 18 and 29 years old in good health.

The V call is TRBV27, the J call TRBJ1-1; tentative D call: TRBD1 (5 bases). This CDR3 is 15 amino acids long. V lost 6 bases, J lost 3 bases, and 17 bases lay in between. Germline V gives CDR1 MNHEY, CDR2 SMNVEV (reference sequence). CDR3 DNA sequence: TGTGCCAGCAGCCCGGTTGGAACAGGATACACTGAAGCTTTCTTT. Translation: CASSPVGTGYTEAFF.

J is TRBJ2-7 and V is TRBV20-1; D perhaps matches TRBD1 (6 bases). Germline values: CDR1 DFQATT, CDR2 SNEGSKA (reference sequence). The CDR3 covers 11 residues. The V and J ends lost 6 bases and 5 bases respectively, with 11 bases between them. The chain's CDR3 is CSAITGNEQYF. CDR3 nucleotides: TGCAGTGCCATAACAGGGAACGAGCAGTACTTC.

Only a few counts were recorded for this clone. The rearrangement links TRBV6-4 to TRBJ1-6; no definite D call. The germline gives CDR1 MRHNA, CDR2 SNTAGT. The CDR3 sequence is 13 residues long. V was cut by 2 bases and J by 8 bases, with 7 bases left in between. For the CDR3, the DNA is TGTGCCAGCAGTGACACCGGATATTCACCCCTCCACTTT. This sequence encodes CASSDTGYSPLHF.

This clone was seen only a few times. Different DNA sequences within this sample yield the same CDR3. V is TRBV6-6 and J is TRBJ2-7; D remains ambiguous. The CDR3 is made up of 12 amino acids. CDR1 is MNHNY, CDR2 SVGAGI, per germline (reference sequence). Trimming left V 0 bases short and J 1 base short, with 1 base between. The CDR3 region is CASSYSSYEQYF. The CDR3 DNA is TGTGCCAGCAGTTACTCGTCCTACGAGCAGTACTTC.

This clone was recorded once. The V gene is TRBV9, the J gene TRBJ1-2; possibly TRBD1 for D (5 bases). Germline CDR1 reads SGDLS; CDR2 reads YYNGEE. This CDR3 comprises 14 residues. Trimming took 2 bases from V and 4 from J, leaving 12 bases between them. CDR3 loop: CASSVAGDSYGYTF. CDR3 bases: TGTGCCAGCAGCGTCGCGGGGGATTCCTATGGCTACACCTTC. Together with reference TRBV9 and TRBJ1-2, the CDR3 gives the full variable domain: DSGVTQTPKHLITATGQRVTLRCSPRSGDLSVYWYQQSLDQGLQFLIQYYNGEERAKGNILERFSAQQFPDLHSELNLSSLELGDSALYFCASSVAGDSYGYTFGSGTRLTVV.

This clone was observed a single time. This sequence joins TRBV6-5 and TRBJ2-7, with D possibly matching TRBD2 (6 bases). V dropped 6 bases and J dropped 2 bases, with 14 bases sitting between them. CDR3 length: 14 residues. Germline V gene sequence: CDR1 MNHEY, CDR2 SVGAGI. DNA of the CDR3: TGTGCCAGCAGGCCCCCGGGAGATGCCTACGAGCAGTACTTC. The encoded protein is CASRPPGDAYEQYF.

The chain carries TRBV19 and TRBJ1-1; D gene uncertain. The germline V gene encodes CDR1 LNHDA and CDR2 SQIVND (reference sequence). V lost 8 bases, J lost 0 bases, and 10 bases lay in between. The CDR3 sequence is 13 residues long. This chain's CDR3 is CASFGFMNTEAFF. CDR3 in DNA: TGTGCCAGTTTCGGCTTTATGAACACTGAAGCTTTCTTT.

The CDR3: CASSSRLDETQYF. In DNA form, the CDR3 reads TGTGCCAGCAGCTCCCGACTTGACGAGACCCAGTACTTC. The V gene is TRBV6-5, the J gene TRBJ2-5; the D is unclear. Germline CDR1 is MNHEY and CDR2 is SVGAGI. V was trimmed by 6 bases and J by 5 bases, leaving 13 bases between them. This CDR3 has 13 amino acids.

This clone is a singleton in its sample. This sequence joins TRBV5-1 and TRBJ2-1, with D possibly matching TRBD2 (6 bases). The CDR3 length is 19 residues. Germline lookup yields CDR1 SGHRS and CDR2 YFSETQ. The V end lost 4 bases, the J end lost 6 bases, and 29 bases lay between the germline ends. CDR3 sequence: CASSPKGLEGVGFRNEQFF. In nucleotides, the CDR3 is TGCGCCAGCAGCCCGAAAGGGTTGGAGGGAGTCGGGTTTCGCAATGAGCAGTTCTTC.

J is TRBJ2-5 and V is TRBV4-3; no clear D. The CDR3 is 14 residues long. Germline V gene lookup returns CDR1 LGHNA and CDR2 YSLEER. V lost 0 bases and J lost 3, with 8 bases in between. The CDR3 loop reads CASSQDLEEETQYF. For the CDR3, the DNA is TGCGCCAGCAGCCAAGATCTGGAAGAAGAGACCCAGTACTTC.

The chain uses TRBV19 and TRBJ2-7; perhaps TRBD1 as D (5 bases). Deletions cut 3 bases from V and 4 bases from J, with 13 bases between. Germline CDR1 LNHDA, CDR2 SQIVND (reference sequence). CDR3 length: 14 amino acids. The CDR3, as DNA: TGTGCCAGTAGTATGAGGTTTTCAGGGTACGAGCAGTACTTC. This encodes CASSMRFSGYEQYF.

The chain joins TRBV27 to TRBJ1-1, with D possibly being TRBD1 (6 bases). Germline values: CDR1 MNHEY, CDR2 SMNVEV (reference sequence). V dropped 0 bases and J dropped 4 bases, with 15 bases sitting between them. This CDR3 comprises 16 residues. For the CDR3, the DNA is TGTGCCAGCAGTTTATCCCCCGGGGCGGGGGCCACTGAAGCTTTCTTT. This encodes CASSLSPGAGATEAFF.

The chain carries TRBV9 and TRBJ1-2, with D unclear. Deletions cut 4 bases from V and 1 base from J, with 8 bases between. CDR1 is SGDLS, CDR2 YYNGEE, per germline. The CDR3 is made up of 13 amino acids. For the CDR3, the DNA is TGTGCCAGCAGCCTGGAGGATAACTATGGCTACACCTTC. It yields the protein CASSLEDNYGYTF.

Remarks on this clone: The sample has other DNA sequences that encode this CDR3 too. The chain joins TRBV4-1 to TRBJ2-7; D is possibly TRBD2 (5 bases). The CDR3 spans 15 residues. V was shortened by 1 base and J by 0 bases, with 10 bases between the two germline ends. The germline V gene encodes CDR1 MGHRA and CDR2 YSYEKL. The CDR3 DNA sequence: TGCGCCAGCAGCCAAGGCGGGTTAAGCTCCTACGAGCAGTACTTC. Translating it yields CASSQGGLSSYEQYF.